These 21 T cell receptor beta chains came from one sample sequenced in a study of blood T cell repertoires in COVID-19. The table came from immunoSEQ multiplex PCR; TCRdb's copy has only in-frame clones and leaves some out. The sample comprises a few hundred thousand clones, around 87% of which are singletons, and approximately 1.5% rests with the top ten. The sequenced sample consisted of PBMCs or T cells enriched from blood (not recorded which). These TCRs come from a woman between 50 and 59 years old who had recovered from COVID-19.

J is TRBJ1-2 and V is TRBV28; 7 nucleotides match TRBD1. J lost 2 bases, V lost 8 bases, and 14 bases had no gene match. The CDR3 is 16 amino acids. Germline loops: CDR1 MDHEN, CDR2 SYDVKM. The CDR3 coding sequence is TGTGCCAGCCATTCGGCAGGGGGTTACATCAACTATGGCTACACCTTC. Translation: CASHSAGGYINYGYTF.

The chain joins TRBV29-1 to TRBJ2-6; a possible D gene is TRBD2 (6 bases). The V and J ends lost 6 bases and 1 base respectively, with 10 bases between them. CDR1 and CDR2 from the germline V gene are SQVTM and ANQGSEA. The CDR3 spans 14 residues. In DNA, the CDR3 is TGCAGCGTCCCCGGAGGGTCTGGGGCCAACGTCCTGACTTTC. Translation: CSVPGGSGANVLTF. Using reference TRBV29-1 and TRBJ2-6 for the parts outside the CDR3, the full variable domain is SAVISQKPSRDICQRGTSLTIQCQVDSQVTMMFWYRQQPGQSLTLIATANQGSEATYESGFVIDKFPISRPNLTFSTLTVSNMSPEDSSIYLCSVPGGSGANVLTFGAGSRLTVL.

This clone was found a few times. The chain links TRBV7-9 to TRBJ1-1; perhaps TRBD1 as D (5 bases). Germline V gene sequence: CDR1 SEHNR, CDR2 FQNEAQ (reference sequence). V shed 2 bases and J shed 0 bases, with 7 bases lying between them. The CDR3 has 14 residues. The chain's CDR3 is CASSLRGLNTEAFF. The CDR3 region has the DNA TGTGCCAGCAGCTTAAGGGGCTTGAACACTGAAGCTTTCTTT.

The rearrangement uses TRBV6-5 and TRBJ2-1, with 7 bases matching TRBD1. CDR3 length equals 13 residues. Trimming removed 6 bases from V and 6 bases from J; junction bases left unmatched: 5. The V gene's germline CDR1 is MNHEY and CDR2 SVGAGI. This CDR3 is CASSATGVNEQFF. DNA for the CDR3: TGTGCCAGCAGCGCCACAGGGGTCAATGAGCAGTTCTTC.

As DNA, the CDR3 is TGTGCCAGCAGCCAAGGACTTTACGACTCCTACGAGCAGTACTTC. This translates into CASSQGLYDSYEQYF. The chain carries TRBV4-2 and TRBJ2-7; the D is unclear. In germline, CDR1 is LGHNA, CDR2 YNFKEQ. The CDR3 runs to 15 residues. The V end lost 1 base, the J end lost 0 bases, and 10 bases lay between the germline ends.

This clone was observed once. J is TRBJ2-5 and V is TRBV3-1 (or the pseudogene TRBV3-2); 9 bases align to TRBD2. The J segment lost 0 bases and the V segment lost 1 base, leaving 6 bases of the junction unmatched. The length of the CDR3 is 17 residues. Germline lookup yields CDR1 LGHDT and CDR2 YNNKEL (reference sequence). The CDR3 protein is CASSQALAGIHQETQYF. CDR3 in DNA: TGTGCCAGCAGCCAAGCGCTAGCGGGGATTCACCAAGAGACCCAGTACTTC.

The chain links TRBV28 to TRBJ2-7; D possibly corresponds to TRBD2 (6 bases). Trimming removed 5 bases at V and 2 bases at J, with 10 bases between. This CDR3 has 13 amino acids. Germline V gene data show CDR1 as MDHEN and CDR2 as SYDVKM. CDR3 bases: TGTGCCAGCAGTGGAGGGCGGCCCTACGAGCAGTACTTC. This gives the protein CASSGGRPYEQYF.

This clone was seen more than once but under ten times. The gene calls are TRBV28 and TRBJ2-2, with 7 bases fitting TRBD2. Looked up from germline, CDR1 is MDHEN and CDR2 is SYDVKM. V was clipped by 3 bases and J by 2 bases; unmatched bases: 3. The length of the CDR3 is 15 residues. The CDR3 sequence is CASSLGTTNTGELFF. Here the CDR3 DNA reads TGTGCCAGCAGTTTGGGGACTACAAACACCGGGGAGCTGTTTTTT.

This clone occurred a few times. The J gene is TRBJ1-5, the V gene TRBV2; D is unresolved. The germline gives CDR1 SNHLY, CDR2 FYNNEI. With 4 bases removed from V and 5 bases from J, the gap between germline ends came to 9 bases. This CDR3 region has 13 residues. The CDR3, as DNA: TGTGCCAGCAGTGCTAGGTTCGATCAGCCCCAGCATTTT. It codes for CASSARFDQPQHF.

This chain links TRBV5-4 with TRBJ2-1; the match to TRBD2 covers 10 bases. The V and J ends lost 0 bases and 7 bases, in that order; junction bases with no gene match: 4. This CDR3 region has 15 residues. Germline V CDR1 and CDR2: SGHNT, YYREEE (reference sequence). The CDR3, as DNA: TGTGCCAGCAGCTTGGCTAGCGGGAGAACTAATGAGCAGTTCTTC. This gives the protein CASSLASGRTNEQFF.

This chain joins TRBV28 and TRBJ2-1; possibly TRBD2 for D (6 bases). V was shortened by 6 bases and J by 6 bases, with 9 bases between the two germline ends. The CDR3 has 12 residues. Looked up from germline, CDR1 is MDHEN and CDR2 is SYDVKM. CDR3 sequence reads: CASRTGSNEQFF. Written as DNA, the CDR3 is TGTGCCAGCAGAACCGGGAGCAATGAGCAGTTCTTC.

The gene calls are TRBV5-1 and TRBJ1-3, with D perhaps matching TRBD1 (6 bases). Looked up from germline, CDR1 is SGHRS and CDR2 is YFSETQ. CDR3 length equals 14 residues. Trimming cost V 4 bases and J 2 bases, with 10 bases left between them. The CDR3 loop reads CASSISGAGNTIYF. The CDR3 coding sequence is TGCGCCAGCAGCATCTCAGGGGCTGGAAACACCATATATTTT.

The gene calls are TRBV2 and TRBJ1-2, with a weak D call TRBD1 (5 bases). Looked up from germline, CDR1 is SNHLY and CDR2 is FYNNEI. V lost 3 bases, J lost 6 bases, and 14 bases lay in between. The CDR3 totals 14 residues. The CDR3 DNA is TGTGCCAGCAGTGAGACAGAAGCAGGAGATGGCTACACCTTC. Amino acids: CASSETEAGDGYTF.

The chain recombines TRBV4-1 with TRBJ1-5; D not resolved. This CDR3 comprises 17 residues. The germline gives CDR1 MGHRA, CDR2 YSYEKL. Trimming removed 1 base at V and 1 base at J, with 14 bases between. Written as DNA, the CDR3 is TGCGCCAGCAGCCAAGTTCGGACGGAGGTGAGCAATCAGCCCCAGCATTTT. Protein: CASSQVRTEVSNQPQHF.

This clone was observed a handful of times. The chain combines TRBV7-9 with TRBJ1-4, with 7 positions matching TRBD1. V was clipped by 6 bases and J by 0 bases; unmatched bases: 7. The CDR3 loop spans 16 amino acids. Germline V gene data show CDR1 as SEHNR and CDR2 as FQNEAQ (reference sequence). Here the CDR3 DNA reads TGTGCCAGCAGACCTGGGACAGTTACAACTAATGAAAAACTGTTTTTT. Residues: CASRPGTVTTNEKLFF.

The V call is TRBV19, the J call TRBJ2-1; TRBD2 matches 10 bases. The J segment lost 9 bases and the V segment lost 7 bases, leaving 3 bases of the junction unmatched. Germline CDR1 reads LNHDA; CDR2 reads SQIVND (reference sequence). The CDR3 totals 12 residues. This CDR3 reads CASKPSGSEQFF. Written as DNA, the CDR3 is TGTGCCAGTAAACCTAGCGGGAGTGAGCAGTTCTTC.

The rearrangement links TRBV7-2 to TRBJ2-7; TRBD2 aligns across 11 bases. This CDR3 has 15 amino acids. Germline loops: CDR1 SGHTA, CDR2 FQGNSA. J gave up 0 bases and V 6 bases, and 4 bases lay outside the gene matches. The CDR3 sequence: CASRMGLADSYEQYF. CDR3 nucleotides: TGTGCCAGCAGGATGGGACTAGCGGACTCCTACGAGCAGTACTTC.

V and J are TRBV5-1 and TRBJ2-5; D is perhaps TRBD1 (5 bases). Looked up from germline, CDR1 is SGHRS and CDR2 is YFSETQ. There are 15 residues in the CDR3. V lost 0 bases, J lost 0 bases, and 9 bases lay in between. In nucleotides, the CDR3 is TGCGCCAGCAGCTTGGTAGCAGGGCACCAAGAGACCCAGTACTTC. Translated, it gives CASSLVAGHQETQYF.

The J gene is TRBJ2-7, the V gene TRBV5-4; D unresolved. Trimming took off 0 bases at V and 3 bases at J, with 4 bases between the two ends. The CDR3 extends over 12 amino acids. The germline V gene has CDR1 SGHNT and CDR2 YYREEE (reference sequence). The CDR3 loop is CASSLGGYEQYF. CDR3 DNA sequence: TGTGCCAGCAGCTTGGGAGGCTACGAGCAGTACTTC.

The chain carries TRBV5-1 and TRBJ2-1; 13 bases align to TRBD2. The CDR3 runs 16 residues. Germline V gene sequence: CDR1 SGHRS, CDR2 YFSETQ. The V segment lost 0 bases and the J segment 7 bases; nucleotides outside the gene matches: 4. Here the CDR3 DNA reads TGCGCCAGCAGCTTGGCTAGGACTAGCGGGAGAAATGAGCAGTTCTTC. Protein product: CASSLARTSGRNEQFF.

The chain's CDR3 is CASRADRLNTEAFF. The CDR3 nucleotides are TGTGCCAGCAGGGCGGACAGATTGAACACTGAAGCTTTCTTT. The J gene is TRBJ1-1, the V gene TRBV14, with D possibly being TRBD1 (6 bases). V lost 6 bases to trimming and J lost 0 bases, with 11 bases between them. The CDR3 covers 14 residues. Germline CDR1 SGHDN, CDR2 FVKESK.